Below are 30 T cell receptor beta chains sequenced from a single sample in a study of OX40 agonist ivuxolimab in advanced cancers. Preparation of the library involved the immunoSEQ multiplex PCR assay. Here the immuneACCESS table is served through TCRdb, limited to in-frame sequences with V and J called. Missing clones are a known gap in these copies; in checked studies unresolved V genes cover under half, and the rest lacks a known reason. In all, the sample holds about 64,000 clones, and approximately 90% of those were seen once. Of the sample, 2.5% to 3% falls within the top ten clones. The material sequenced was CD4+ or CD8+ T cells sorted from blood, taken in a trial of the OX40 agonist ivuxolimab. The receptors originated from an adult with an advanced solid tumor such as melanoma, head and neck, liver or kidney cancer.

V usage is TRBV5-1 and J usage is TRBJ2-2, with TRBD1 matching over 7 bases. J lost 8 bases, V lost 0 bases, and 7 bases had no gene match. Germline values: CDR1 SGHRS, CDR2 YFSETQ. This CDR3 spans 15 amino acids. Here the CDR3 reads CASSLVRGSGGELFF. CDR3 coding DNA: TGCGCCAGCAGCTTGGTCAGGGGGTCAGGAGGGGAGCTGTTTTTT.

The CDR3: CASSEGLAEYNEQFF. In DNA, the CDR3 is TGCGCCAGCAGTGAGGGACTAGCGGAGTACAATGAGCAGTTCTTC. The chain uses TRBV10-1 and TRBJ2-1, with 10 bases aligning to TRBD2. From germline, CDR1 is WNHNN and CDR2 SYGVQD (reference sequence). V lost 2 bases to trimming and J lost 4 bases; unmatched junction nucleotides: 2. The CDR3 sequence is 15 residues long.

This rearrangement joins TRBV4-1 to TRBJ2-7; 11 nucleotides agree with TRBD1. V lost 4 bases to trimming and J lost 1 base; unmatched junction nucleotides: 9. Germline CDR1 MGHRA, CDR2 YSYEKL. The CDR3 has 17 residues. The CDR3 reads CASSLDLGQGVSYEQYF. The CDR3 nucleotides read TGCGCCAGCAGCCTGGATTTGGGACAGGGGGTTTCCTACGAGCAGTACTTC.

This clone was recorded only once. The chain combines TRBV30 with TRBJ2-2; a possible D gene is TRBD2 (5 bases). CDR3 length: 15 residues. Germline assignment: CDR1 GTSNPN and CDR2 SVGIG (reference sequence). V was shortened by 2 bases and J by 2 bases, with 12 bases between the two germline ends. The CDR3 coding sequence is TGTGCCTGGAGTCAAGGACTCTCCAACACCGGGGAGCTGTTTTTT. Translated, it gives CAWSQGLSNTGELFF.

CDR3 coding DNA: TGTGCCAGCAGCGCCGGGACTAGCGAGTCTGGGGCCAACGTCCTGACTTTC. Its protein product is CASSAGTSESGANVLTF. This chain uses TRBV4-2 with TRBJ2-6, with 10 bases fitting TRBD2. The CDR3 contains 17 residues. The trim removed 5 bases at V and 1 base at J, leaving 5 bases unmatched. Germline V gives CDR1 LGHNA, CDR2 YNFKEQ.

The CDR3 DNA reads TGTGCCAGTAGTATTGACAACATGAACACTGAAGCTTTCTTT. This translates into CASSIDNMNTEAFF. This rearrangement joins TRBV19 to TRBJ1-1; D is uncertain. Germline lookup yields CDR1 LNHDA and CDR2 SQIVND (reference sequence). V lost 3 bases to trimming and J lost 0 bases, with 8 bases between them. This CDR3 has 14 residues.

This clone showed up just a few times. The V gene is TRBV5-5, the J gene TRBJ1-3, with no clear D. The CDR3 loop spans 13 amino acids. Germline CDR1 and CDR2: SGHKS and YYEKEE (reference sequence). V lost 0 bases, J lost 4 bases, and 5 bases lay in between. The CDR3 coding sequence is TGTGCCAGCAGCTTGGAAGGGGGAAACACCATATATTTT. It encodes CASSLEGGNTIYF.

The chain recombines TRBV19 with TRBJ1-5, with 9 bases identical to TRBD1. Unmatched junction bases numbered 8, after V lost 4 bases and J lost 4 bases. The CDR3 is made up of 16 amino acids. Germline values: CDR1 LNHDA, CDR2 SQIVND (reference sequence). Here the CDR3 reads CASSNPGTGTNQPQHF. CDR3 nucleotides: TGTGCCAGTAGTAACCCCGGGACAGGGACTAATCAGCCCCAGCATTTT.

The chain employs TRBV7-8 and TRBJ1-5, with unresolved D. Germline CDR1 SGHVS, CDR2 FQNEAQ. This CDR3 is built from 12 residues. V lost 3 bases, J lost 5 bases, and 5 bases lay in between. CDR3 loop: CASSFQDQPQHF. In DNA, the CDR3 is TGTGCCAGCAGCTTTCAGGATCAGCCCCAGCATTTT.

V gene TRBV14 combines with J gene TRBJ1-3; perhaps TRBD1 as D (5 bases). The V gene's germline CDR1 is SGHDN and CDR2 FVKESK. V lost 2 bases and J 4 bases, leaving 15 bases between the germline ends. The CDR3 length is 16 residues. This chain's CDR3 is CASSQSGGFGGNTIYF. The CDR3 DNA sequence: TGTGCCAGCAGCCAAAGCGGGGGTTTCGGCGGAAACACCATATATTTT.

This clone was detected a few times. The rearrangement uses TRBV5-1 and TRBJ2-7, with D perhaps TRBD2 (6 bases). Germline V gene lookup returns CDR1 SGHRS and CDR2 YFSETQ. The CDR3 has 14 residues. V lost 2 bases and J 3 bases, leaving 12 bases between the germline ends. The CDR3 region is CASSFVGSGYEQYF. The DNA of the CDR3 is TGCGCCAGCAGCTTTGTCGGGAGTGGCTACGAGCAGTACTTC.

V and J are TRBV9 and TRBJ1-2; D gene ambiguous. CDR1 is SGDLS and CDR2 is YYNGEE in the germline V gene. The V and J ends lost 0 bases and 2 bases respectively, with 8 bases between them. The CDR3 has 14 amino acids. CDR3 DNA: TGTGCCAGCAGCGTAGCTACGCAGAACTATGGCTACACCTTC. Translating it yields CASSVATQNYGYTF.

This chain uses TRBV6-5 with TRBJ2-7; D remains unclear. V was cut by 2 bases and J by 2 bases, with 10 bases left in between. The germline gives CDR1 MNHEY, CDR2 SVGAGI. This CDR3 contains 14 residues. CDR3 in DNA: TGTGCCAGCAGTTACCAGCCAGGTCCCTACGAGCAGTACTTC. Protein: CASSYQPGPYEQYF.

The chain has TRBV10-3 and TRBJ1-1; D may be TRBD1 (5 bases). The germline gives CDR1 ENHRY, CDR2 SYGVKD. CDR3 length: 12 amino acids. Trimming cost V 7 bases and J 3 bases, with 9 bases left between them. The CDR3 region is CAIKGRDTEAFF. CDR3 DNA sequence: TGTGCCATCAAGGGCAGGGACACTGAAGCTTTCTTT.

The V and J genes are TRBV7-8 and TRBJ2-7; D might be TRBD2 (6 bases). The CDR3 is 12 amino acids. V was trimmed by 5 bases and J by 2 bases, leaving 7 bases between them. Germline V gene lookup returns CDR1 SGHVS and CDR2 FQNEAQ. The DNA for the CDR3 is TGTGCCAGCAGCCGGACTACCTACGAGCAGTACTTC. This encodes CASSRTTYEQYF.

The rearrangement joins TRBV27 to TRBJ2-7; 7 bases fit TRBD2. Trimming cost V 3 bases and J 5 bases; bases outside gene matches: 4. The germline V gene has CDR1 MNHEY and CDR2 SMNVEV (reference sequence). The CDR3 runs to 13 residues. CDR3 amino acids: CASSFLAGDEQYF. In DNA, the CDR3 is TGTGCCAGCAGTTTCTTAGCGGGTGACGAGCAGTACTTC.

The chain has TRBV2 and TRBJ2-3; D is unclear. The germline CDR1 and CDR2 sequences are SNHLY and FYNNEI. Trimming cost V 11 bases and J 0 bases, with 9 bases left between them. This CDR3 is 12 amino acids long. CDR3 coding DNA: TGTGCCTCGGGTGTGAGCACAGATACGCAGTATTTT. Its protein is CASGVSTDTQYF.

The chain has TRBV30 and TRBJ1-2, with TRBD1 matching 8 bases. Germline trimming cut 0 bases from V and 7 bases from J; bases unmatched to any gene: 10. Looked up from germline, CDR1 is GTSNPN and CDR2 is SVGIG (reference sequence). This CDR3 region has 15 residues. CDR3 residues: CAWSVSTQGASGYTF. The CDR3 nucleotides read TGTGCCTGGAGTGTATCAACTCAGGGGGCGTCTGGCTACACCTTC.

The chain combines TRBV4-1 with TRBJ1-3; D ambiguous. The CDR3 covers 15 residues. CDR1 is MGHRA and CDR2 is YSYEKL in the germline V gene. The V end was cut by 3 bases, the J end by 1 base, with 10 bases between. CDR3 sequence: CASSQELLSGNTIYF. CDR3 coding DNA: TGCGCCAGCAGCCAGGAGCTCCTTTCTGGAAACACCATATATTTT.

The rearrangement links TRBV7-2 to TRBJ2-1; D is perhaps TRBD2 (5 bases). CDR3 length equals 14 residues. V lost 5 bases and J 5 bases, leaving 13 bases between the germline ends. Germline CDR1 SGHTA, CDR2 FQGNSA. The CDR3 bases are TGTGCCAGCAGCCTCCAGAGCGGTCACAATGAGCAGTTCTTC. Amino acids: CASSLQSGHNEQFF. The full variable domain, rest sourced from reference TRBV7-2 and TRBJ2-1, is GAGVSQSPSNKVTEKGKDVELRCDPISGHTALYWYRQSLGQGLEFLIYFQGNSAPDKSGLPSDRFSAERTGGSVSTLTIQRTQQEDSAVYLCASSLQSGHNEQFFGPGTRLTVL.

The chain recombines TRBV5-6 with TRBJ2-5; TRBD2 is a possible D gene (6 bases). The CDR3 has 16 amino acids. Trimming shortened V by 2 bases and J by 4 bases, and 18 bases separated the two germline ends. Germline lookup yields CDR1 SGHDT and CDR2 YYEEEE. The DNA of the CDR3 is TGTGCCAGCAGCTTAATCCGGGAGATGTCCCCAGAGACCCAGTACTTC. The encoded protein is CASSLIREMSPETQYF.

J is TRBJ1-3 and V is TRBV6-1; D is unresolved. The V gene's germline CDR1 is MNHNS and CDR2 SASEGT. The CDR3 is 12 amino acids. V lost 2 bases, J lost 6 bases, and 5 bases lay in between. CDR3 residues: CASSESANTIYF. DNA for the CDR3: TGTGCCAGCAGTGAATCCGCAAACACCATATATTTT.

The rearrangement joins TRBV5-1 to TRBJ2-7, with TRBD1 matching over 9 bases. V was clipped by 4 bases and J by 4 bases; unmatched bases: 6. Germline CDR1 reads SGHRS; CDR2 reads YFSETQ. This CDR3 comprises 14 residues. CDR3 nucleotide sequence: TGCGCCAGCAGCAGGGGACAGGGAGAATACGAGCAGTACTTC. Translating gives CASSRGQGEYEQYF. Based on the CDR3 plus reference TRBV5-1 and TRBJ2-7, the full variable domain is KAGVTQTPRYLIKTRGQQVTLSCSPISGHRSVSWYQQTPGQGLQFLFEYFSETQRNKGNFPGRFSGRQFSNSRSEMNVSTLELGDSALYLCASSRGQGEYEQYFGPGTRLTVT.

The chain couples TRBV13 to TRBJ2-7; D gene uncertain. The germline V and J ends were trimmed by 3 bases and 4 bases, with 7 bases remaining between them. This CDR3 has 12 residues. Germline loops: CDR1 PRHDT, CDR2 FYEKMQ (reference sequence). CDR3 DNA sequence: TGTGCCAGCAGCTTCCAGAGGTACGAGCAGTACTTC. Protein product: CASSFQRYEQYF.

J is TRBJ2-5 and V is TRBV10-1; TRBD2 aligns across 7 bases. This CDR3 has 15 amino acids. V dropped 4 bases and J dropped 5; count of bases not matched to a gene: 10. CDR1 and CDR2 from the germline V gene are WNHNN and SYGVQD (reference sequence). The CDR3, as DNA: TGCGCCAGCAGTGGTGGTTACGGGGGGTTCGAGACCCAGTACTTC. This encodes CASSGGYGGFETQYF.

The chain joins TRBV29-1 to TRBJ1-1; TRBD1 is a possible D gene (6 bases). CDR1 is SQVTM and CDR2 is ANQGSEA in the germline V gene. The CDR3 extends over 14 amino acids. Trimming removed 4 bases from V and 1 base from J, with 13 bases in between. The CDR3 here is CSVVDPRGNTEAFF. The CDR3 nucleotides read TGCAGCGTTGTAGATCCCAGGGGGAACACTGAAGCTTTCTTT.

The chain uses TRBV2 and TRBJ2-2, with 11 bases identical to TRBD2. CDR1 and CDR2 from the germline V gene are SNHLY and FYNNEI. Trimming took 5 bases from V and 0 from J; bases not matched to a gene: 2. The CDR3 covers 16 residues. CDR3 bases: TGTGCCAGCAGTAGACTAGCGGGAACGAACACCGGGGAGCTGTTTTTT. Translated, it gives CASSRLAGTNTGELFF. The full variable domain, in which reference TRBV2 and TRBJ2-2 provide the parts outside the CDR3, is EPEVTQTPSHQVTQMGQEVILRCVPISNHLYFYWYRQILGQKVEFLVSFYNNEISEKSEIFDDQFSVERPDGSNFTLKIRSTKLEDSAMYFCASSRLAGTNTGELFFGEGSRLTVL.

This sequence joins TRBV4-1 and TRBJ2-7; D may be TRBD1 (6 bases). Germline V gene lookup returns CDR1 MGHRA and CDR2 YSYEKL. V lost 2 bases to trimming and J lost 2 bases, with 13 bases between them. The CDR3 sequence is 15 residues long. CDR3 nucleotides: TGCGCCAGCAGCCAAACTATGGACAGCCCCTACGAGCAGTACTTC. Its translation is CASSQTMDSPYEQYF.

The CDR3 nucleotides read TGTGCCAGCAGCCAATTTGGTGACAATGAGCAGTTCTTC. It codes for CASSQFGDNEQFF. This rearrangement joins TRBV16 to TRBJ2-1; D gene uncertain. V lost 1 base to trimming and J lost 5 bases, with 6 bases between them. Per the germline V gene, CDR1 is KGHSY and CDR2 is FQNENV. This CDR3 has 13 amino acids.

CDR3 region: CASSINSNQPQHF. CDR3 DNA: TGTGCCAGCAGCATAAATAGCAATCAGCCCCAGCATTTT. J is TRBJ1-5 and V is TRBV27; no firm D call. This CDR3 comprises 13 residues. Germline lookup yields CDR1 MNHEY and CDR2 SMNVEV (reference sequence). Trimming left V 6 bases short and J 0 bases short, with 6 bases between.